This T cell receptor beta chain appears in the sequencing data of a study of blood T cells in healthy people across ages. V gave up 6 bases and J gave up 7 bases; unmatched junction bases: 8. The CDR3 length is 14 residues. The germline CDR1 and CDR2 sequences are SEHNR and FQNEAQ (reference sequence). Alongside a J-beta primer mix, a sample-barcoded 5' primer served in a second PCR lasting roughly 6 to 11 cycles. TCRdb passed the 5' RACE reads through MiXCR, listing each CDR3 protein once. The data show roughly 1,300,000 distinct CDR3 sequences, 59% seen once. The sequenced sample was blood. V is TRBV7-9 and J is TRBJ2-3; TRBD2 matches at 9 bases. This sequence originates from a man aged 18 to 30 in good health. The CDR3, as DNA: TGTGCCAGCAGAAGGTGGACTAGCGAGTATACGCAGTATTTT. It specifies CASRRWTSEYTQYF.